This entry lists 17 T cell receptor beta chains sequenced from one sample in a study of T-cell reconstitution after alpha-beta-depleted transplantation in children. TCRbeta library preparation incorporated unique molecular identifiers. TCRdb re-analysed the PCR reads in MiXCR, keeping a single row per CDR3 protein. The sample lists 250,000 to 300,000 distinct CDR3 sequences; around a tenth were seen once. Sequencing used peripheral blood, obtained 180 days after TCRalphabeta/CD19-depleted stem cell transplant. Every receptor here comes from a male patient between 2 and 10 years old who had a stem cell transplant for chronic granulomatous disease, so the T cells may come from the graft donor.

This clonotype has ten or more counts. The chain uses TRBV7-6 and TRBJ2-7, with 8 nucleotides matching TRBD2. The V segment lost 5 bases and the J segment 3 bases; nucleotides outside the gene matches: 12. The CDR3 covers 16 residues. Germline lookup yields CDR1 SGHVS and CDR2 FNYEAQ. CDR3 residues: CASSQMVTSGIYEQYF. The CDR3 DNA sequence: TGTGCCAGCAGCCAAATGGTAACTAGCGGCATCTACGAGCAGTACTTC. The variable domain in full, with the rest retrieved from reference TRBV7-6 and TRBJ2-7, is GAGVSQSPRYKVTKRGQDVALRCDPISGHVSLYWYRQALGQGPEFLTYFNYEAQQDKSGLPNDRFSAERPEGSISTLTIQRTEQRDSAMYRCASSQMVTSGIYEQYFGPGTRLTVT.

This clonotype was picked up many times. The chain is built from TRBV23-1 and TRBJ2-5; TRBD1 matches at 10 bases. TRBV23-1 carries the ORF label, with uncertain function. V was pared by 3 bases and J by 5 bases, with 9 bases of the junction left unmatched. The length of the CDR3 is 16 residues. The CDR3 DNA reads as TGCGCCAGCAGTCACCAAGGACAGGGGGAGGGGGAGACCCAGTACTTC. It yields the protein CASSHQGQGEGETQYF.

This clonotype appeared many times. This chain uses TRBV7-2 with TRBJ2-1; 13 positions agree with TRBD2. Germline values: CDR1 SGHTA, CDR2 FQGNSA. V lost 4 bases and J lost 6; bases outside the gene matches: 6. The CDR3 contains 16 residues. The DNA for the CDR3 is TGTGCCAGCAGCTGGGTACTAGCGGGGGGGCTCAATGAGCAGTTCTTC. Encoded protein: CASSWVLAGGLNEQFF. Full variable domain (outside the CDR3, taken from reference TRBV7-2 and TRBJ2-1): GAGVSQSPSNKVTEKGKDVELRCDPISGHTALYWYRQSLGQGLEFLIYFQGNSAPDKSGLPSDRFSAERTGGSVSTLTIQRTQQEDSAVYLCASSWVLAGGLNEQFFGPGTRLTVL.

As for this clonotype: A much larger clone differs by one base, so this may be a read error. The CDR3 is CSASLLGARDTQYF. CDR3 DNA sequence: TGCAGTGCTAGCTTACTGGGGGCCAGAGATACGCAGTATTTT. The chain has TRBV20-1 and TRBJ2-3, with D perhaps matching TRBD1 (6 bases). The germline V gene has CDR1 DFQATT and CDR2 SNEGSKA (reference sequence). The V and J ends lost 3 bases and 5 bases respectively, with 15 bases between them. The CDR3 consists of 14 residues.

The chain carries TRBV30 and TRBJ2-7; 11 bases fit TRBD2. Germline lookup yields CDR1 GTSNPN and CDR2 SVGIG (reference sequence). This CDR3 contains 16 residues. The V gene end was trimmed by 6 bases and the J gene end by 3 bases; junction bases not matched to a gene: 13. In DNA form, the CDR3 reads TGTGCCTGCCCTGGGACTAGCGGTGCGGGGATCTACGAGCAGTACTTC. Its protein is CACPGTSGAGIYEQYF. Full variable domain (missing parts from reference TRBV30 and TRBJ2-7): SQTIHQWPATLVQPVGSPLSLECTVEGTSNPNLYWYRQAAGRGLQLLFYSVGIGQISSEVPQNLSASRPQDRQFILSSKKLLLSDSGFYLCACPGTSGAGIYEQYFGPGTRLTVT.

There are a few counts of this clonotype. V usage is TRBV12-3 or TRBV12-4 and J usage is TRBJ2-1, with 7 bases lining up with TRBD2. The CDR3 sequence is 14 residues long. The ends lost 10 bases at V and 9 bases at J; junction bases unmatched: 15. The CDR3 loop is CATNRAGSRVEQFF. In DNA form, the CDR3 reads TGTGCCACTAACCGAGCGGGGAGTAGGGTTGAGCAGTTCTTC.

Relative to its sample, this clonotype is medium-sized. V and J are TRBV7-9 and TRBJ2-1; D remains unclear. Germline CDR1 reads SEHNR; CDR2 reads FQNEAQ (reference sequence). The CDR3 spans 13 residues. The ends were cut back, 7 bases at V and 0 bases at J, with 7 bases in the middle. The CDR3 here is CASTYLSYNEQFF. CDR3 coding DNA: TGTGCCAGCACCTATCTCTCCTACAATGAGCAGTTCTTC.

At least ten counts were recorded for this clonotype. V usage is TRBV20-1 and J usage is TRBJ2-5; 9 nucleotides match TRBD2. The CDR3 is 13 amino acids. Trimming cost V 3 bases and J 5 bases; bases outside gene matches: 4. The germline V gene encodes CDR1 DFQATT and CDR2 SNEGSKA (reference sequence). The CDR3 region is CSARTSGLETQYF. The CDR3 region has the DNA TGCAGTGCTAGGACTAGCGGCCTGGAGACCCAGTACTTC.

This clonotype was counted at least ten times. The CDR3 DNA reads TGCGCCAGCAGCGTGACAGTCTTAGCCAAAAACATTCAGTACTTC. It is translated as CASSVTVLAKNIQYF. V usage is TRBV5-1 and J usage is TRBJ2-4; maybe TRBD1 (5 bases). In germline, CDR1 is SGHRS, CDR2 YFSETQ. The CDR3 is made up of 15 amino acids. V was trimmed by 4 bases and J by 0 bases, leaving 11 bases between them. Supplemented by reference TRBV5-1 and TRBJ2-4, the full variable domain reads KAGVTQTPRYLIKTRGQQVTLSCSPISGHRSVSWYQQTPGQGLQFLFEYFSETQRNKGNFPGRFSGRQFSNSRSEMNVSTLELGDSALYLCASSVTVLAKNIQYFGAGTRLSVL.

This clonotype was picked up many times. This chain links TRBV6-5 with TRBJ1-2; D unresolved. The V end lost 2 bases, the J end lost 2 bases, and 12 bases lay between the germline ends. The CDR3 extends over 15 amino acids. Looked up from germline, CDR1 is MNHEY and CDR2 is SVGAGI. The CDR3 loop is CASSYVGDPNYGYTF. The CDR3 region has the DNA TGTGCCAGCAGTTACGTCGGGGATCCGAACTATGGCTACACCTTC.

This clonotype was counted many times. V and J are TRBV20-1 and TRBJ2-3; D gene unclear. The CDR3 sequence is 12 residues long. Trimming took off 6 bases at V and 2 bases at J, with 9 bases between the two ends. The germline V gene has CDR1 DFQATT and CDR2 SNEGSKA (reference sequence). This CDR3 reads CSARLFTDTQYF. The CDR3 nucleotides are TGCAGTGCACGACTCTTCACAGATACGCAGTATTTT.

The sample holds many counts of this clonotype. The chain couples TRBV12-3 or TRBV12-4 to TRBJ2-1, with 9 bases matching TRBD2. The CDR3 is 17 residues long. V dropped 3 bases and J dropped 0; count of bases not matched to a gene: 6. The CDR3 loop is CASSFAGGRSSYNEQFF. DNA of the CDR3: TGTGCCAGCAGTTTTGCGGGAGGGCGGAGCTCCTACAATGAGCAGTTCTTC.

This clonotype was counted at least ten times. The chain couples TRBV28 to TRBJ1-2; 11 bases line up with TRBD1. The CDR3 consists of 15 residues. The germline V gene encodes CDR1 MDHEN and CDR2 SYDVKM. V lost 5 bases to trimming and J lost 5 bases; unmatched junction nucleotides: 7. The CDR3 here is CASSPRTGGFYGYTF. DNA for the CDR3: TGTGCCAGCAGTCCCCGGACAGGGGGCTTTTATGGCTACACCTTC.

The sample holds many counts of this clonotype. The chain links TRBV7-3 to TRBJ2-7; no definite D call. The V end was cut by 1 base, the J end by 6 bases, with 13 bases between. CDR1 is SGHTA, CDR2 FQGTGA, per germline. The CDR3 has 14 residues. CDR3 sequence (DNA): TGTGCCAGCAGCTTAAGCCCGGAGAGCCTCGAGCAGTACTTC. Its translation: CASSLSPESLEQYF.

This clonotype was found many times. The V gene is TRBV5-1, the J gene TRBJ2-7, with 10 bases identical to TRBD2. Germline CDR1 SGHRS, CDR2 YFSETQ. This CDR3 region has 15 residues. V shed 0 bases, J shed 6 bases, and the junction held 6 bases outside the gene matches. CDR3 DNA: TGCGCCAGCAGCTTGGTACTAGCGGGGAGTCTCGAGCAGTACTTC. This translates into CASSLVLAGSLEQYF.

This clonotype was counted at least ten times. The V gene is TRBV5-1, the J gene TRBJ2-7; maybe TRBD1 (6 bases). This CDR3 region has 15 residues. CDR1 SGHRS and CDR2 YFSETQ come from the germline V gene. With 0 bases removed from V and 3 bases from J, the gap between germline ends came to 13 bases. CDR3 bases: TGCGCCAGCAGCTTGGGAACAGGGCCATACTACGAGCAGTACTTC. Translating gives CASSLGTGPYYEQYF.

About this clonotype itself: A much larger clone lies a single base off, so this may be a read error. The chain combines TRBV12-3 or TRBV12-4 with TRBJ1-6, with unresolved D. The V end was cut by 2 bases, the J end by 8 bases, with 13 bases between. This CDR3 contains 15 residues. The CDR3 reads CASSLSPDPDSPLHF. In DNA, the CDR3 is TGTGCCAGCAGTTTAAGTCCGGACCCGGATTCACCCCTCCACTTT.